Listed below are T cell receptor beta chains from one sample, sequenced in a study of glioma-infiltrating T cells after dendritic cell vaccination. Clones were sequenced by immunoSEQ multiplex PCR, and TCRdb holds only the in-frame ones, with some missing. The sample has about 49,000 clones, roughly 87% seen once; the top ten hold around 10%. This sample comprised blood, obtained before dendritic cell vaccination. The receptors shown here come from a human donor with glioblastoma. CDR3s include the opening cysteine and the closing phenylalanine or tryptophan. The D gene is left open where the match is weak. Clone size is shown for a subset of rows, as once, few, many or a class of expanded clone.

V gene,D gene,clone size,J gene,CDR3 DNA,CDR3 protein
TRBV4-3,TRBD2,NA,TRBJ2-7,TGCGCCAGCAGCCAAGATTCGCGGGGGGCCTACGAGCAGTACTTC,CASSQDSRGAYEQYF
TRBV7-8,NA,once,TRBJ1-4,TGTGCCAGCCAGCTTATGTTTAGGGAGGTGGCTAATGAAAAACTGTTTTTT,CASQLMFREVANEKLFF
TRBV20-1,TRBD1,NA,TRBJ1-2,TGCAGTGCTGGACAGGGGGGCGGCTACACCTTC,CSAGQGGGYTF
TRBV5-4,TRBD2,NA,TRBJ2-2,TGTGCCAGCAGCTTGTTGGGACTAGCGGGAGGGAACACCGGGGAGCTGTTTTTT,CASSLLGLAGGNTGELFF
TRBV5-1,NA,NA,TRBJ1-4,TGCGCCAGCAAGACAACAACTAATGAAAAACTGTTTTTT,CASKTTTNEKLFF
TRBV5-1,TRBD2,NA,TRBJ2-1,TGCGCCAGCAACTCCGGGACTAGCGGATACAATGAGCAGTTCTTC,CASNSGTSGYNEQFF
TRBV30,NA,NA,TRBJ2-7,TGTGCCTGGAGTGTAAGTGGTCAGGGCTCCTACGAGCAGTACTTC,CAWSVSGQGSYEQYF
TRBV6-5,TRBD1,NA,TRBJ2-7,TGTGCCAGCAGTGCCGGGACAGGGTCCTACGAGCAGTACTTC,CASSAGTGSYEQYF
TRBV5-5,NA,NA,TRBJ1-1,TGTGCCAGCAGCCTGAGTGGGGGGACCCAGAGCGCTGAAGCTTTCTTT,CASSLSGGTQSAEAFF
TRBV2,TRBD1,NA,TRBJ1-4,TGTGCCAGCAGACAGGACAGGGGGTGGTTTAATGGTGGTGAAAAACTGTTTTTT,CASRQDRGWFNGGEKLFF
TRBV5-1,TRBD2,NA,TRBJ2-3,TGCGCCAGCAGCTATAGCGGGAGAGGCGCAGATACGCAGTATTTT,CASSYSGRGADTQYF
TRBV10-3,NA,NA,TRBJ2-2,TGTGCCATCAGTGAGGGGGGCGCGAACACCGGGGAGCTGTTTTTT,CAISEGGANTGELFF
TRBV7-2,TRBD1,NA,TRBJ2-2,TGTGCCAGCAGCCCCCGGACAGGGGACACCGGGGAGCTGTTTTTT,CASSPRTGDTGELFF
TRBV4-3,TRBD2,NA,TRBJ2-1,TGCGCCAGCAGCCAACCTCCGGGACTAGCGGGAGGGGAGCAGTTCTTC,CASSQPPGLAGGEQFF
TRBV5-1,NA,NA,TRBJ1-1,TGCGCCAGCAGCTTGGCTCGGGATGAAGCTTTCTTT,CASSLARDEAFF
TRBV7-2,TRBD2,NA,TRBJ2-1,TGTGCCAGCAGCTTAATTGGGCGGGGGGTTCAGTTCTTC,CASSLIGRGVQFF
TRBV2,TRBD2,few,TRBJ2-5,TGTGCCAGCAGTGACGGGGCTTACAGCGGGGGCCTGGGAGAGACCCAGTACTTC,CASSDGAYSGGLGETQYF
TRBV5-6,TRBD2,NA,TRBJ2-3,TGTGCCAGCACCCGGGGGGGCCAGATTGCAGATACGCAGTATTTT,CASTRGGQIADTQYF
TRBV5-6,TRBD1,NA,TRBJ1-1,TGTGCCAGCAGCCCGGGACAGTTAAGACTAATGAACACTGAAGCTTTCTTT,CASSPGQLRLMNTEAFF